Listed here is a single T cell receptor (beta chain). This CDR3 region has 17 residues. CDR1 and CDR2 from the germline V gene are SGHRS and YFSETQ. Unmatched junction bases numbered 8, after V lost 0 bases and J lost 3 bases. Clones were sequenced by immunoSEQ multiplex PCR, and TCRdb holds only the in-frame ones, with some missing. This table holds about 18,000 clones, 85% to 90% found once. These data come from a study of OX40 agonist ivuxolimab in advanced cancers. The clonotype comes from an adult with an advanced solid tumor such as melanoma, head and neck, liver or kidney cancer. This chain joins TRBV5-1 and TRBJ2-7, with 11 bases identical to TRBD1. The sample in question was CD4+ or CD8+ T cells sorted from blood, obtained in a trial of the OX40 agonist ivuxolimab. The DNA for the CDR3 is TGCGCCAGCAGCTTGGCCTCCTCCGGGACAGGGGGCTACGAGCAGTACTTC. This gives the protein CASSLASSGTGGYEQYF.